This TCR beta chain was retrieved from a study of blood T cell repertoires in COVID-19. For the study at large: PBMCs, B-cell-depleted T cells, or T cells were the source of the cDNA or gDNA that made up the material.

In terms of age and location, participants ranged from about 18 to 100 years and lived in 24 US areas. With regard to this clone: Distinct nucleotide sequences in the sample also encode this CDR3.

Authors' analysis steps: The authors estimated nucleated cell counts from reference gene primer amplification. Profiled with immunoSEQ multiplex PCR; TCRdb holds only in-frame clones, not every one. The D gene and trimming were derived from the DNA, and the V and J assignments and clone size from that table. The data show approximately 260,000 clones, around 88% seen once. The source material was PBMCs or T cells enriched from blood (not recorded which). This clonotype originated in a woman in her forties with acute COVID-19.

CDR3 coding DNA: TGTGCCAGCAGTTTGGGGGGGCAAGAGACCCAGTACTTC. Amino acid sequence: CASSLGGQETQYF. The chain is built from TRBV12-3 or TRBV12-4 and TRBJ2-5; TRBD2 matches at 7 bases. This CDR3 contains 13 residues. V shed 3 bases, J shed 2 bases, and the junction held 0 bases outside the gene matches.